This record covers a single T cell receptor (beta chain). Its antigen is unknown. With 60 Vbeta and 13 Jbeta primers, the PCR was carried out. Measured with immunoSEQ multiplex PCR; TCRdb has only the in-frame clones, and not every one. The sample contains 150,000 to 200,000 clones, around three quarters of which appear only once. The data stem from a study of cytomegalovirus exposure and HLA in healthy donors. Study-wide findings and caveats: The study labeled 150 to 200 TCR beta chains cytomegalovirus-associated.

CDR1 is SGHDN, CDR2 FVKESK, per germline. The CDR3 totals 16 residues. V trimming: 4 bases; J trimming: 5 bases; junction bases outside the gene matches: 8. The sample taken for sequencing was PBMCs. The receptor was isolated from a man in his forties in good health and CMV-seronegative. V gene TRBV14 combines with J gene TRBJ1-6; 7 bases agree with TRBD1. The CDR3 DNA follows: TGTGCCAGCAGCCCGAGACAGGGTGGAAATAATTCACCCCTCCACTTT. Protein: CASSPRQGGNNSPLHF.